The 32 T cell receptor beta chains below all came from one sample that was sequenced in a study of cytomegalovirus exposure and HLA in healthy donors. PCR involved 60 Vbeta and 13 Jbeta primers. Profiling relied on immunoSEQ multiplex PCR, and the TCRdb table lists in-frame clones only, not all of them. The table records more than 130,000 clones, about 86% of them present only once. Sequences were obtained from PBMCs. Every receptor here comes from a man aged 35 to 55 in good health and CMV-seropositive.

The rearrangement joins TRBV30 to TRBJ2-5; TRBD1 matches 7 bases. V lost 1 base, J lost 10 bases, and 3 bases stayed unmatched. CDR3 size: 11 residues. Germline loops: CDR1 GTSNPN, CDR2 SVGIG (reference sequence). CDR3 amino acids: CAWSGQGHQYF. For the CDR3, the DNA is TGTGCCTGGAGTGGACAGGGTCACCAGTACTTC.

The chain is built from TRBV6-1 and TRBJ2-2; D might be TRBD2 (6 bases). Germline CDR1 reads MNHNS; CDR2 reads SASEGT. The CDR3 has 13 amino acids. The V gene lost 5 bases and the J gene lost 5 bases, with 9 bases spanning the gap. The CDR3 DNA reads TGTGCCAGCAGTTCCCGGGAGACCGGGGAGCTGTTTTTT. It codes for CASSSRETGELFF.

This rearrangement joins TRBV5-1 to TRBJ1-4, with D perhaps TRBD1 (5 bases). The CDR3 covers 13 residues. Trimming shortened V by 2 bases and J by 7 bases, and 9 bases separated the two germline ends. CDR1 and CDR2 (germline): SGHRS, YFSETQ. In DNA, the CDR3 is TGCGCCAGCAGCTTAAGGGGAGGTGAAAAACTGTTTTTT. This encodes CASSLRGGEKLFF.

This clone was counted a single time. The chain is built from TRBV11-2 and TRBJ2-1; D unclear. Germline V gene data show CDR1 as SGHAT and CDR2 as FQNNGV. V was pared by 2 bases and J by 0 bases, with 8 bases between. The CDR3 spans 15 residues. The CDR3 region has the DNA TGTGCCAGCAGCTTATCGAGGAACTCCTACAATGAGCAGTTCTTC. Amino acid sequence: CASSLSRNSYNEQFF.

The genes are TRBV19 and TRBJ1-2; the match to TRBD1 covers 8 bases. CDR3 size: 14 residues. V was clipped by 4 bases and J by 5 bases; unmatched bases: 6. Germline CDR1 and CDR2: LNHDA and SQIVND (reference sequence). The CDR3 is CASSTAGGYYGYTF. For the CDR3, the DNA is TGTGCCAGTAGTACGGCAGGGGGCTATTATGGCTACACCTTC. Filled out from reference TRBV19 and TRBJ1-2, the complete variable domain reads DGGITQSPKYLFRKEGQNVTLSCEQNLNHDAMYWYRQDPGQGLRLIYYSQIVNDFQKGDIAEGYSVSREKKESFPLTVTSAQKNPTAFYLCASSTAGGYYGYTFGSGTRLTVV.

The CDR3 nucleotides are TGTGCCTGGAGCCCCATCTACGAGCAGTACTTC. This gives the protein CAWSPIYEQYF. The chain couples TRBV30 to TRBJ2-7; D remains unclear. The germline CDR1 and CDR2 sequences are GTSNPN and SVGIG (reference sequence). The CDR3 contains 11 residues. V lost 3 bases and J lost 3, with 6 bases in between.

The rearrangement uses TRBV19 and TRBJ1-4; D unresolved. Germline-derived CDR1 and CDR2 are LNHDA and SQIVND (reference sequence). The CDR3 covers 15 residues. V gave up 2 bases and J gave up 4 bases, with 11 bases separating them. The CDR3 DNA sequence: TGTGCCAGTAGTATAATCGACGGAGTTAATGAAAAACTGTTTTTT. It yields the protein CASSIIDGVNEKLFF. The entire variable domain, with the rest obtained from reference TRBV19 and TRBJ1-4, is as follows: DGGITQSPKYLFRKEGQNVTLSCEQNLNHDAMYWYRQDPGQGLRLIYYSQIVNDFQKGDIAEGYSVSREKKESFPLTVTSAQKNPTAFYLCASSIIDGVNEKLFFGSGTQLSVL.

The chain joins TRBV30 to TRBJ2-1, with 11 bases fitting TRBD2. J was trimmed by 7 bases and V by 2 bases; bases with no gene match: 4. From germline, CDR1 is GTSNPN and CDR2 SVGIG (reference sequence). The CDR3 totals 14 residues. The CDR3 coding sequence is TGTGCCTGGAGTTGGGGGACTAGCGGAAATGAGCAGTTCTTC. Translated: CAWSWGTSGNEQFF.

The rearrangement uses TRBV18 and TRBJ2-1; D unresolved. CDR1 and CDR2 from the germline V gene are KGHSH and LQKENI. Trimming stripped 4 bases from V and 2 bases from J, with 9 bases between. This CDR3 is 14 amino acids long. CDR3 nucleotides: TGTGCCAGCTCACTCCGGAGTACCTACAATGAGCAGTTCTTC. Protein product: CASSLRSTYNEQFF.

The gene calls are TRBV10-3 and TRBJ1-6; D gene ambiguous. V lost 6 bases to trimming and J lost 9 bases, with 12 bases between them. The CDR3 runs 13 residues. Germline CDR1 reads ENHRY; CDR2 reads SYGVKD. The CDR3 is CAIRGVEGSPLHF. The DNA for the CDR3 is TGTGCCATCAGAGGTGTGGAGGGTTCACCCCTCCACTTT.

V and J are TRBV7-9 and TRBJ2-7; 8 nucleotides line up with TRBD1. V gave up 3 bases and J gave up 5 bases; unmatched junction bases: 9. This CDR3 has 15 residues. CDR1 is SEHNR and CDR2 is FQNEAQ in the germline V gene (reference sequence). DNA of the CDR3: TGTGCCAGCAGCTTTAGGACAGGGTTTCCCAACGAGCAGTACTTC. Protein sequence: CASSFRTGFPNEQYF.

The chain employs TRBV4-3 and TRBJ2-1; D not certain. V dropped 4 bases and J dropped 4 bases, with 20 bases sitting between them. The CDR3 is 17 amino acids. Germline V lookup: CDR1 LGHNA, CDR2 YSLEER. The CDR3 DNA reads TGCGCCAGCAGCCCAACGGTCTACTTTTTTGTGTACAATGAGCAGTTCTTC. Residues: CASSPTVYFFVYNEQFF.

The chain uses TRBV5-1 and TRBJ2-3; 13 nucleotides line up with TRBD2. Germline V gene data show CDR1 as SGHRS and CDR2 as YFSETQ. CDR3 length: 19 residues. Trimming took 1 base from V and 0 from J; bases not matched to a gene: 8. The CDR3, as DNA: TGCGCCAGCAGCTTGTTTCGACTAGCGGGGGGTGCTAGCACAGATACGCAGTATTTT. Translating gives CASSLFRLAGGASTDTQYF.

The chain employs TRBV5-1 and TRBJ1-2, with D possibly being TRBD1 (5 bases). The CDR3 loop spans 15 amino acids. Germline V gene lookup returns CDR1 SGHRS and CDR2 YFSETQ. Trimming removed 2 bases from V and 7 bases from J, with 18 bases in between. The CDR3 reads CASSFSEGPGGGYTF. As DNA, the CDR3 is TGCGCCAGCAGCTTCTCGGAGGGCCCCGGGGGTGGCTACACCTTC.

The chain links TRBV10-2 to TRBJ1-1; 7 bases agree with TRBD1. The V gene end was trimmed by 10 bases and the J gene end by 1 base; junction bases not matched to a gene: 12. Germline CDR1 and CDR2: WSHSY and SAAADI. This CDR3 comprises 15 residues. CDR3 sequence (DNA): TGCGCCACCAAATCCAGACAGGGAGGGAACACTGAAGCTTTCTTT. Translating gives CATKSRQGGNTEAFF.

V is TRBV11-2 and J is TRBJ1-5; maybe TRBD1 (5 bases). This CDR3 comprises 16 residues. Trimming left V 1 base short and J 5 bases short, with 15 bases between. Germline V gene lookup returns CDR1 SGHAT and CDR2 FQNNGV. The CDR3 loop is CASSLAVGDPDQPQHF. CDR3 bases: TGTGCCAGCAGCTTAGCAGTAGGGGATCCCGATCAGCCCCAGCATTTT. The full variable domain, its missing parts supplied by reference TRBV11-2 and TRBJ1-5, is EAGVAQSPRYKIIEKRQSVAFWCNPISGHATLYWYQQILGQGPKLLIQFQNNGVVDDSQLPKDRFSAERLKGVDSTLKIQPAKLEDSAVYLCASSLAVGDPDQPQHFGDGTRLSIL.

This clone was counted a single time. The CDR3 here is CASTSNPGLAGGPSDTQYF. The CDR3 DNA sequence: TGTGCCAGCACCTCGAACCCGGGACTAGCGGGGGGGCCGTCAGATACGCAGTATTTT. This chain joins TRBV9 and TRBJ2-3; 16 bases match TRBD2. The V gene's germline CDR1 is SGDLS and CDR2 YYNGEE. Trimming took 6 bases from V and 4 from J; bases not matched to a gene: 14. This CDR3 spans 19 amino acids.

V usage is TRBV10-3 and J usage is TRBJ2-7; the match to TRBD2 covers 12 bases. V was pared by 7 bases and J by 0 bases, with 7 bases of the junction left unmatched. There are 16 residues in the CDR3. The germline V gene encodes CDR1 ENHRY and CDR2 SYGVKD. The chain's CDR3 is CAITSGRASSSYEQYF. CDR3 DNA sequence: TGTGCCATCACTAGCGGGAGGGCCTCGAGCTCCTACGAGCAGTACTTC.

The chain employs TRBV9 and TRBJ2-7; possibly TRBD1 for D (6 bases). The CDR3 consists of 15 residues. Germline CDR1 SGDLS, CDR2 YYNGEE. V shed 4 bases and J shed 4 bases, with 18 bases lying between them. CDR3 DNA: TGTGCCAGCAGCCGCACAGGGACGGATTCGTACGAGCAGTACTTC. Translating gives CASSRTGTDSYEQYF.

This clone was detected only a few times. V and J are TRBV30 and TRBJ2-5; 10 positions match TRBD2. Germline V gene data show CDR1 as GTSNPN and CDR2 as SVGIG (reference sequence). V was pared by 5 bases and J by 5 bases, with 11 bases of the junction left unmatched. The CDR3 totals 15 residues. Written as DNA, the CDR3 is TGTGCCTGGGACCCTAGCGGGAGTTGGGACGAGACCCAGTACTTC. The encoded protein is CAWDPSGSWDETQYF.

The chain joins TRBV5-4 to TRBJ2-7, with 10 bases lining up with TRBD1. The CDR3 contains 14 residues. The ends lost 4 bases at V and 6 bases at J; junction bases unmatched: 7. Germline CDR1 SGHNT, CDR2 YYREEE (reference sequence). CDR3 nucleotides: TGTGCCAGCAGCCGCCGGGACAGGGGTTGCGAGCAGTACTTC. Translating it yields CASSRRDRGCEQYF.

V usage is TRBV7-2 and J usage is TRBJ2-5; 10 bases line up with TRBD2. The CDR3 runs to 16 residues. V lost 4 bases, J lost 4 bases, and 9 bases stayed unmatched. Germline values: CDR1 SGHTA, CDR2 FQGNSA. CDR3 in DNA: TGTGCCAGCAGCTCAATCCTAGCGGGGGCGCCAGAGACCCAGTACTTC. It codes for CASSSILAGAPETQYF. The whole variable domain, filled in from reference TRBV7-2 and TRBJ2-5, reads GAGVSQSPSNKVTEKGKDVELRCDPISGHTALYWYRQSLGQGLEFLIYFQGNSAPDKSGLPSDRFSAERTGGSVSTLTIQRTQQEDSAVYLCASSSILAGAPETQYFGPGTRLLVL.

This clone has just one count. V usage is TRBV6-5 and J usage is TRBJ1-2, with D unresolved. V lost 2 bases and J 7 bases, leaving 17 bases between the germline ends. CDR3 size: 15 residues. Looked up from germline, CDR1 is MNHEY and CDR2 is SVGAGI. CDR3 sequence: CASSYKTSGHRGYTF. The DNA for the CDR3 is TGTGCCAGCAGTTACAAAACCAGTGGCCACCGTGGCTACACCTTC.

This clone has a single count. The rearrangement links TRBV18 to TRBJ1-1, with TRBD1 as a possible D gene (6 bases). The V gene's germline CDR1 is KGHSH and CDR2 LQKENI. V lost 4 bases to trimming and J lost 8 bases, with 17 bases between them. The CDR3 is 14 residues long. The CDR3 sequence is CASSQSGTSSEAFF. CDR3 nucleotide sequence: TGTGCCAGCTCACAATCCGGGACATCGAGCGAAGCTTTCTTT.

The gene calls are TRBV6-5 and TRBJ1-1; tentatively, D is TRBD1 (5 bases). This CDR3 region has 15 residues. CDR1 MNHEY and CDR2 SVGAGI come from the germline V gene. Trimming stripped 0 bases from V and 4 bases from J, with 12 bases between. CDR3 sequence: CASSYSALRGTEAFF. Written as DNA, the CDR3 is TGTGCCAGCAGTTACTCGGCCCTAAGGGGCACTGAAGCTTTCTTT.

The V call is TRBV27, the J call TRBJ2-2; D perhaps matches TRBD1 (6 bases). The V and J ends lost 6 bases and 3 bases respectively, with 11 bases between them. CDR1 and CDR2 (germline): MNHEY, SMNVEV (reference sequence). The CDR3 covers 14 residues. The CDR3 protein is CASSTDRYTGELFF. The DNA of the CDR3 is TGTGCCAGCAGCACCGACAGGTACACCGGGGAGCTGTTTTTT.

The genes are TRBV9 and TRBJ2-7; TRBD2 agrees at 8 bases. V shed 4 bases and J 6 bases; nucleotides not matched to a gene: 6. The CDR3 spans 13 residues. The germline V gene encodes CDR1 SGDLS and CDR2 YYNGEE. CDR3 region: CASSTRGTSEQYF. For the CDR3, the DNA is TGTGCCAGCAGCACTCGCGGGACTAGCGAGCAGTACTTC.

The rearrangement joins TRBV19 to TRBJ2-3, with TRBD2 identical over 13 bases. The CDR3 covers 20 residues. The trim removed 3 bases at V and 1 base at J, leaving 13 bases unmatched. Germline CDR1 LNHDA, CDR2 SQIVND (reference sequence). CDR3 DNA sequence: TGTGCCAGTAGTATGGCCCCGGGACTAGCGGGGCTTGTCGGCACAGATACGCAGTATTTT. This gives the protein CASSMAPGLAGLVGTDTQYF.

The V and J genes are TRBV5-1 and TRBJ2-1, with TRBD2 matching 7 bases. CDR1 is SGHRS, CDR2 YFSETQ, per germline. The CDR3 totals 15 residues. V lost 4 bases, J lost 9 bases, and 13 bases stayed unmatched. The CDR3 DNA reads TGCGCCAGCAGCGCCGGGACTAAGATTGGGACTGAGCAGTTCTTC. Translated, it gives CASSAGTKIGTEQFF.

V and J are TRBV23-1 and TRBJ2-3, with 9 bases matching TRBD2. TRBV23-1 is filed as an ORF, its function uncertain. This CDR3 region has 15 residues. The V gene end was trimmed by 3 bases and the J gene end by 5 bases; junction bases not matched to a gene: 6. Written as DNA, the CDR3 is TGCGCCAGCAGTCAGTGGTTAGCGGGAGTAGATACGCAGTATTTT. It yields the protein CASSQWLAGVDTQYF.

The V call is TRBV7-9, the J call TRBJ2-1, with 9 bases identical to TRBD2. J was trimmed by 2 bases and V by 4 bases; bases with no gene match: 3. The CDR3 length is 15 residues. Germline CDR1 reads SEHNR; CDR2 reads FQNEAQ (reference sequence). The CDR3 DNA reads TGTGCCAGCAGCTCCGGGACTAGCACCTACAATGAGCAGTTCTTC. As protein: CASSSGTSTYNEQFF.

This chain uses TRBV6-5 with TRBJ1-5, with D tentatively TRBD1 (5 bases). Germline lookup yields CDR1 MNHEY and CDR2 SVGAGI. Trimming left V 2 bases short and J 3 bases short, with 11 bases between. The CDR3 is 15 amino acids. This CDR3 reads CASSYGRDSNQPQHF. The CDR3 region has the DNA TGTGCCAGCAGTTACGGCCGGGACTCCAATCAGCCCCAGCATTTT.